The source of this TCR beta chain is a study of T cells after posttransplantation cyclophosphamide. The study, taken as a whole, reports: TRB overlap between skin or GI tissue T cells and blood was limited. Recipient CMV seropositivity and CMV reactivation strongly tracked TRB clonality. Donor-recipient repertoire similarity was low at 1-2 months, rising over year one.

The related graft donor's blood sample was taken on the day of bone marrow donation. Here immunoSEQ multiplex PCR was the method, and the copy in TCRdb shows in-frame clones only, minus some. The repertoire consists of 36,000 or so clones, none detected only once. This clone was recorded at least ten times. As yet, its antigen is unknown. This sequence was found in a girl aged 10-17 years in good health, CMV-negative, and a related stem cell transplant donor. Sequencing was done on a sample of PBMCs.

This CDR3 reads CASSYSPVGGSPLHF. The DNA for the CDR3 is TGTGCCAGCAGTTACTCACCAGTGGGAGGGTCACCCCTCCACTTT. The V and J genes are TRBV6-6 and TRBJ1-6; D is uncertain. V was trimmed by 0 bases and J by 10 bases, leaving 13 bases between them. CDR3 length equals 15 residues. The V gene's germline CDR1 is MNHNY and CDR2 SVGAGI (reference sequence).